The 16 T cell receptor beta chains given below trace back to one sample, sequenced in a study of T-cell memory formation after mild COVID-19. TCRdb recomputed calls from the 5' RACE reads with MiXCR, one row per CDR3 protein. The sample lists about 140,000 distinct CDR3 sequences, approximately 5.7% occurring once. The sample comprised PBMCs or a T cell subset sorted from them (not recorded which). These receptors originate from an adult woman who had mild COVID-19 (a few samples of this study predate the infection). Cell type and time point are not known.

This clonotype appeared a few times. The chain recombines TRBV29-1 with TRBJ2-1; TRBD2 agrees at 9 bases. The germline gives CDR1 SQVTM, CDR2 ANQGSEA. V dropped 7 bases and J dropped 1; count of bases not matched to a gene: 8. The CDR3 runs 15 residues. Here the CDR3 reads CSGRYSGGSYNEQFF. In DNA form, the CDR3 reads TGCAGCGGGCGCTATAGCGGGGGTTCCTACAATGAGCAGTTCTTC.

The table lists this clonotype with a few counts. The rearrangement links TRBV4-2 to TRBJ1-6; 9 positions agree with TRBD1. Germline values: CDR1 LGHNA, CDR2 YNFKEQ. The CDR3 runs to 16 residues. Trimming took 0 bases from V and 6 from J; bases not matched to a gene: 3. DNA of the CDR3: TGTGCCAGCAGCCAAGATGTGGGACAGGGTAATTCACCCCTCCACTTT. Translated, it gives CASSQDVGQGNSPLHF.

This clonotype has a count of ten or more. The chain combines TRBV30 with TRBJ1-1, with D tentatively TRBD1 (5 bases). CDR3 length equals 15 residues. CDR1 is GTSNPN and CDR2 is SVGIG in the germline V gene (reference sequence). Trimming took 3 bases from V and 1 from J, leaving 15 bases between them. This CDR3 reads CAWSVGPGTNTEAFF. In DNA form, the CDR3 reads TGTGCCTGGAGCGTCGGTCCGGGGACGAACACTGAAGCTTTCTTT.

At least ten counts were recorded for this clonotype. The genes are TRBV6-5 and TRBJ1-1, with D unresolved. CDR3 length equals 12 residues. The germline V gene encodes CDR1 MNHEY and CDR2 SVGAGI. Trimming removed 4 bases at V and 11 bases at J, with 14 bases between. The CDR3 loop reads CASSSPPSVAFF. The CDR3 bases are TGTGCCAGCAGTTCCCCCCCCTCTGTTGCTTTCTTT.

J is TRBJ2-1 and V is TRBV3-1; TRBD2 matches at 8 bases. The length of the CDR3 is 20 residues. The ends lost 7 bases at V and 3 bases at J; junction bases unmatched: 23. CDR1 is LGHDT, CDR2 YNNKEL, per germline (reference sequence). CDR3 residues: CASIPVRLALTPHHYNEQFF. In nucleotides, the CDR3 is TGTGCCAGCATCCCAGTCAGACTAGCGTTAACCCCACACCACTACAATGAGCAGTTCTTC.

This clonotype was counted ten times or more. The V and J genes are TRBV15 and TRBJ2-5; 11 nucleotides match TRBD2. CDR3 size: 16 residues. V lost 2 bases, J lost 4 bases, and 6 bases stayed unmatched. CDR1 and CDR2 (germline): LNHNV, YYDKDF (reference sequence). The CDR3 DNA sequence: TGTGCCACCAGCAGATTTAGCGGGAGGGGCTCAGAGACCCAGTACTTC. Its protein is CATSRFSGRGSETQYF.

This clonotype was detected a few times. The V and J genes are TRBV6-5 and TRBJ1-1; D may be TRBD1 (5 bases). The CDR3 length is 14 residues. Trimming removed 5 bases at V and 1 base at J, with 11 bases between. The germline gives CDR1 MNHEY, CDR2 SVGAGI. CDR3 sequence (DNA): TGTGCCAGCAGTATGGGACGAAGGAACACTGAAGCTTTCTTT. Translation gives CASSMGRRNTEAFF.

The table lists this clonotype with many counts. The genes are TRBV12-3 or TRBV12-4 and TRBJ2-5, with D perhaps given as TRBD1 or TRBD2 (5 bases each). The ends were cut back, 6 bases at V and 3 bases at J, with 20 bases in the middle. This CDR3 is 16 amino acids long. The CDR3 protein is CASSLFPVGTKETQYF. In nucleotides, the CDR3 is TGTGCCAGCAGCCTCTTCCCTGTGGGGACCAAAGAGACCCAGTACTTC.

The sample holds a few counts of this clonotype. The V gene is TRBV28, the J gene TRBJ2-1; TRBD1 matches at 9 bases. Trimming cost V 8 bases and J 4 bases; bases outside gene matches: 12. Germline CDR1 reads MDHEN; CDR2 reads SYDVKM. The CDR3 loop spans 16 amino acids. The CDR3 reads CASEFSGGQGYNEQFF. CDR3 DNA: TGTGCCAGCGAATTTAGCGGAGGACAGGGGTACAATGAGCAGTTCTTC.

This clonotype was seen only a few times. The chain carries TRBV29-1 and TRBJ2-3, with D tentatively TRBD1 (5 bases). Trimming cost V 5 bases and J 2 bases, with 8 bases left between them. The CDR3 has 12 residues. The germline gives CDR1 SQVTM, CDR2 ANQGSEA. In DNA, the CDR3 is TGCAGCGTTCAGGGTTCCACAGATACGCAGTATTTT. Residues: CSVQGSTDTQYF.

This clonotype was seen only a few times. The germline gene is not matched at one end of the junction; a read error may be the cause. The genes are TRBV12-3 or TRBV12-4 and TRBJ2-2; possible D gene TRBD2, 6 bases. The CDR3 has 13 amino acids. The CDR3 is CAARLGLLGELFF. CDR3 DNA sequence: TGCGCCGCAAGACTAGGTCTCCTCGGGGAGCTGTTTTTT.

This clonotype was observed a few times. The rearrangement uses TRBV7-3 and TRBJ1-2; the match to TRBD1 covers 8 bases. The CDR3 is made up of 14 amino acids. With V trimmed by 4 bases and J by 0 bases, 1 base remained unmatched. Germline values: CDR1 SGHTA, CDR2 FQGTGA. The CDR3 DNA sequence: TGTGCCAGCAGCTCGGGACAGGCTAACTATGGCTACACCTTC. Its translation is CASSSGQANYGYTF.

This clonotype was picked up a small number of times. The chain uses TRBV12-3 or TRBV12-4 and TRBJ1-1, with D perhaps TRBD1 (6 bases). Trimming took off 10 bases at V and 1 base at J, with 13 bases between the two ends. The CDR3 totals 13 residues. The CDR3 region is CATRGQTNTEAFF. The DNA of the CDR3 is TGTGCCACCCGGGGGCAGACGAACACTGAAGCTTTCTTT.

This clonotype was observed many times. V usage is TRBV10-3 and J usage is TRBJ2-1, with TRBD2 matching 12 bases. Trimming removed 6 bases from V and 7 bases from J; junction bases left unmatched: 10. The germline CDR1 and CDR2 sequences are ENHRY and SYGVKD. This CDR3 has 16 amino acids. The CDR3 DNA reads as TGTGCCATCAGCCCGCCGGGACTAGCGGGTAGTAATGAGCAGTTCTTC. It specifies CAISPPGLAGSNEQFF.

This clonotype has more than one count but fewer than ten. The V gene is TRBV4-2, the J gene TRBJ1-2, with D maybe TRBD1 (6 bases). The CDR3 has 15 amino acids. V lost 4 bases, J lost 7 bases, and 19 bases lay in between. Germline V gene sequence: CDR1 LGHNA, CDR2 YNFKEQ. CDR3: CASSPISDRPTGYTF. Here the CDR3 DNA reads TGTGCCAGCAGCCCAATTTCAGACAGGCCGACTGGCTACACCTTC.

The rearrangement links TRBV5-1 to TRBJ1-1, with 8 bases that match TRBD1. CDR1 is SGHRS and CDR2 is YFSETQ in the germline V gene. V gave up 0 bases and J gave up 11 bases; unmatched junction bases: 6. The CDR3 is 13 residues long. CDR3 DNA: TGCGCCAGCAGCTTGGAACAGGGGGAATGGGCTTTCTTT. Its translation is CASSLEQGEWAFF. The variable domain in full, completed from reference TRBV5-1 and TRBJ1-1, reads KAGVTQTPRYLIKTRGQQVTLSCSPISGHRSVSWYQQTPGQGLQFLFEYFSETQRNKGNFPGRFSGRQFSNSRSEMNVSTLELGDSALYLCASSLEQGEWAFFGQGTRLTVV.